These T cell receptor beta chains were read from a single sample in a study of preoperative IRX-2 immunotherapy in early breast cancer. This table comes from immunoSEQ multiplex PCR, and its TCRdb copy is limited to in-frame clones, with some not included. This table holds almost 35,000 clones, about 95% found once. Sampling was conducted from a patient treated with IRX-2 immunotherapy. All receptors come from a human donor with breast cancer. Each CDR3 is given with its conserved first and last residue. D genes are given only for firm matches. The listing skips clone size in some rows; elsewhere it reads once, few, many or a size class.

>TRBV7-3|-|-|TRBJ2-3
TGTGCCAGCAGCTTAACGGGGGGGCGCACAGATACGCAGTATTTT
CASSLTGGRTDTQYF
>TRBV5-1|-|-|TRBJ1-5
TGCGCCAGCAGCTTGGACAGTAGCAATCAGCCCCAGCATTTT
CASSLDSSNQPQHF
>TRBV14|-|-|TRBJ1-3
TGTGCCAGCAGCCAAGAGTGGGGCAGGGTCGTGGGAAACACCATATATTTT
CASSQEWGRVVGNTIYF
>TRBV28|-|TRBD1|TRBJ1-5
TGTGCCAGCAGTTCAACAGGGGTCAGTCAGCCCCAGCATTTT
CASSSTGVSQPQHF
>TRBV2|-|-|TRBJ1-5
TGTGCCAGCACCGAGGGAGGGCATAGCAATCAGCCCCAGCATTTT
CASTEGGHSNQPQHF
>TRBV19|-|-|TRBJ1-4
TGTGCCAGTAGTATCCAGGGCGGTCGTGAAAAACTGTTTTTT
CASSIQGGREKLFF
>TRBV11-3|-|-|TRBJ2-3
TGTGCCAGCAGCTCGACTCCTAATACGCAGTATTTT
CASSSTPNTQYF
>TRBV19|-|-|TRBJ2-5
TGTGCCAGTAGTATGGCTCGGGGTGGTCACGGCAGCGAAGAGACCCAGTACTTC
CASSMARGGHGSEETQYF
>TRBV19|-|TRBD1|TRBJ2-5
TGTGCCAGTAGTAACAGGGGCGAAGAGACCCAGTACTTC
CASSNRGEETQYF
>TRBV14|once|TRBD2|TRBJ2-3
TGTGCCAGCAGCCCCAATAGCGGGAGGTCTGCAGATACGCAGTATTTT
CASSPNSGRSADTQYF
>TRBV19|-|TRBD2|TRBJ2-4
TGTGCCAGTAGGTTAGCGGGGCTAGCCAAAAACATTCAGTACTTC
CASRLAGLAKNIQYF
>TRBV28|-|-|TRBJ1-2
TGTGCCAGCAGTAGACCGGCGGGCTATGGCTACACCTTC
CASSRPAGYGYTF
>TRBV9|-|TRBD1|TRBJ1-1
TGTGCCAGCAGCGTTTATTTCGACAGGGCTGAAGCTTTCTTT
CASSVYFDRAEAFF
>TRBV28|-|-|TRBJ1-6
TGTGCCAGCAGTTTGATGGGGAGCTCCTATAATTCACCCCTCCACTTT
CASSLMGSSYNSPLHF
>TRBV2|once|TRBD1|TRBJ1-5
TGTGCCAGCAGTGAAAGGTGGACAGGAGATAGCAATCAGCCCCAGCATTTT
CASSERWTGDSNQPQHF
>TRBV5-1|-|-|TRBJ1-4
TGCGCCAGCAGCTTTTCTCTCCAGGGATTAGATGAAAAACTGTTTTTT
CASSFSLQGLDEKLFF
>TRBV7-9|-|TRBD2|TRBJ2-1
TGTGCCAGCAGTCAGACTAGCGGGGTTAACAATGAGCAGTTCTTC
CASSQTSGVNNEQFF
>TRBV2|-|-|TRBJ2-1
TGTGCCAGCAGTCTCCTAGCTAGCTCCTACAATGAGCAGTTCTTC
CASSLLASSYNEQFF
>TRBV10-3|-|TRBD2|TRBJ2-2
TGTGCCATCAACATAGCGGGGGGGCAAAACACCGGGGAGCTGTTTTTT
CAINIAGGQNTGELFF
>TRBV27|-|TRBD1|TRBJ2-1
TGTGCCAGCAGTTTCTACCCGAGACAGGGGGGGTATAATGAGCAGTTCTTC
CASSFYPRQGGYNEQFF
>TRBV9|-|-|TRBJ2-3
TGTGCCAGCAGCGTAGCCCCACTAGAGGATACGCAGTATTTT
CASSVAPLEDTQYF
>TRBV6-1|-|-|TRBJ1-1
TGTGCCAGCTCGTGGCAGAAGAACACTGAAGCTTTCTTT
CASSWQKNTEAFF
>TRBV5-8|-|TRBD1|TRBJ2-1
TGTGCCAGCAGCTTGGACAGGGGCTCCTACAATGAGCAGTTCTTC
CASSLDRGSYNEQFF
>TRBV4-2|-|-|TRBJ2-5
TGTGCCAGCAGCCAAGATCTGGGGGGCCGAGAGACCCAGTACTTC
CASSQDLGGRETQYF
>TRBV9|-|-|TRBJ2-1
TGTGCCAGCAGCGTAGATGGGCGAATGTCTGAGCAGTTCTTC
CASSVDGRMSEQFF
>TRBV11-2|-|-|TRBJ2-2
TGTGCCAGCAGCTTAGGGGCTAGTCCTGGCGGGGAGCTGTTTTTT
CASSLGASPGGELFF
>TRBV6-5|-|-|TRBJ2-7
TGTGCCAGCAGTTACGGCGGTTGGGGTTCGTACGAGCAGTACTTC
CASSYGGWGSYEQYF
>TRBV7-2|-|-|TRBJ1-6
TGTGCCAGCAGCTTGGGAGATAATTCACCCCTCCACTTT
CASSLGDNSPLHF
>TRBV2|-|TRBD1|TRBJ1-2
TGTGCCAGCATCTGGACAGGGGGCGTGGGTGGCTACACCTTC
CASIWTGGVGGYTF
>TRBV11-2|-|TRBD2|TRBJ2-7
TGTGCCAGCAGTTGGACTAGCAGTTATATCTACGAGCAGTACTTC
CASSWTSSYIYEQYF
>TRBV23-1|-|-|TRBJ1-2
TGCGCCAGCAGTCAGACCACAGGGTTCGTGAACTATGGCTACACCTTC
CASSQTTGFVNYGYTF
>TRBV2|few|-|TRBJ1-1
TGTGCCAGCAGTGCGTGGACGGAAGCTTTCTTT
CASSAWTEAFF
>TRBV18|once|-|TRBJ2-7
TGTGCCAGCTCACCGACGGAGGGCGGTACCTACGAGCAGTACTTC
CASSPTEGGTYEQYF
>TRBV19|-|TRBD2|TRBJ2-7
TGTGCCAGTAGTATGTCCCTAGCGGGAGCCTATGAGCAGTACTTC
CASSMSLAGAYEQYF
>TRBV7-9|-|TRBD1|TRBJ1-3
TGTGCCAGCAGCGGGACAGGGGTAGGAAACACCATATATTTT
CASSGTGVGNTIYF
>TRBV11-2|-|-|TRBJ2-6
TGTGCCAGCAATTCGAACTCTGGGGCCAACGTCCTGACTTTC
CASNSNSGANVLTF
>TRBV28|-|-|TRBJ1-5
TGTGCCAGCACCCCTTCGGGACACGTGCGACAGCCCCAGCATTTT
CASTPSGHVRQPQHF
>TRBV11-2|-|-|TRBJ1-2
TGTGCCAGCAGCTTAGCGAGAAATCTCGCCATTGGCTACACCTTC
CASSLARNLAIGYTF
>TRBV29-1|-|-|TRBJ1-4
TGCAGCGTTGAAGATCGGGGTGAAAAACTGTTTTTT
CSVEDRGEKLFF
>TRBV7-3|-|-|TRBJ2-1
TGTGCCAGCAGCATGACCTTGAGCGGAACCTACAATGAGCAGTTCTTC
CASSMTLSGTYNEQFF
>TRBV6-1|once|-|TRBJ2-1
TGTGCCAGCATATGGGATGACTACAATGAGCAGTTCTTC
CASIWDDYNEQFF
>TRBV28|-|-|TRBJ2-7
TGTGCCAGCCTGGTCCAGGGTAGGTCCCACGAGCAGTACTTC
CASLVQGRSHEQYF
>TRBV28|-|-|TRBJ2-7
TGTGCCAGCAGTCCCACAGGGAGGGGGACTTACGAGCAGTACTTC
CASSPTGRGTYEQYF
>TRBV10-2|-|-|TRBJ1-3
TGCGCCAGCGCGGGGTTTTCTGGAAACACCATATATTTT
CASAGFSGNTIYF
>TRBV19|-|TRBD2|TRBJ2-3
TGTGCCCACTCGACTAGCGGGAGGGACACAGATACGCAGTATTTT
CAHSTSGRDTDTQYF
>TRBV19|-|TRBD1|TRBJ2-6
TGTGCCAGTAGTAAAGGGACAGCTTTCCTCTCTGGGGCCAACGTCCTGACTTTC
CASSKGTAFLSGANVLTF
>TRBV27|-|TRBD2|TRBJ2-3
TGTGCCAGCAGTTTCCTCTTGGGAGGGAGGGTCGCAGATACGCAGTATTTT
CASSFLLGGRVADTQYF
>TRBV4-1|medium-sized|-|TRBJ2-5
TGCGCCAGCAGCCAAGGAATGGACTTATGGTCGGGAGAGACCCAGTACTTC
CASSQGMDLWSGETQYF
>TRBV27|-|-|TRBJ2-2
TGTGCCAGCAGCCCACATACTAGGAGCGGGGAGCTGTTTTTT
CASSPHTRSGELFF
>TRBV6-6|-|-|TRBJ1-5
TGTGCCAGCAGTTCTATGGGGGGTTCGCAGCCCCAGCATTTT
CASSSMGGSQPQHF